This TCR beta chain was retrieved from a study of control samples from healthy donors and cancer patients. After removal of 2 bases from V and 0 bases from J, the junction contained 1 base not matched to a gene. The germline gives CDR1 SGHTA, CDR2 FQGTGA. The CDR3 extends over 14 amino acids. Assay used: immunoSEQ multiplex PCR; TCRdb lists only in-frame clones, some missing. The sample shows fewer than 70,000 clones, roughly 94% of them seen only once. The origin of this receptor is a man between 25 and 39 years old in good health. This chain connects TRBV7-3 to TRBJ2-7; 7 bases are a match to TRBD1. Material: blood. The CDR3 loop reads CASSLSGGSYEQYF. Here the CDR3 DNA reads TGTGCCAGCAGCTTATCAGGGGGCTCCTACGAGCAGTACTTC.